This T cell receptor (beta chain) comes out of a study of T cells in Graves' hyperthyroidism and ophthalmopathy. Looking at the study overall: Before treatment of any kind, peripheral blood was taken at initial diagnosis.

This clonotype showed up many times. Its antigen is unidentified. Study outcomes and limitations: Most clonotypes expanded in thyroid above 0.001 were likewise present in blood. Ophthalmopathy and stable hyperthyroidism were separated by a 13 V-J model.

Cells are PBMCs isolated from about 10 ml of fresh blood. The CDR3 regions of TCR beta were amplified from RNA transcripts. When the TCR CDR3 underwent first-round RT-PCR, the HTBI primer set was used. TCRdb re-derived calls from the multiplex PCR reads in MiXCR, one entry per CDR3 protein. The table shows fewer than 450,000 distinct CDR3 sequences, with about 17% occurring only once. The sample was blood. The receptor comes from a woman aged 30 to 39 with Graves' hyperthyroidism that later progressed to Graves' ophthalmopathy.

The DNA for the CDR3 is TGCGCCAGCAGCTTGGAGACGGGACAGGGGACCTACGAGCAGTACTTC. Protein: CASSLETGQGTYEQYF. This chain links TRBV5-1 with TRBJ2-7, with 10 bases identical to TRBD1. There are 16 residues in the CDR3. The trim removed 0 bases at V and 2 bases at J, leaving 5 bases unmatched. Germline-derived CDR1 and CDR2 are SGHRS and YFSETQ.